The T cell receptor (beta chain) described here comes from a study of vaccination and CD4 T cells after COVID-19. The Oncomine TCR Beta short-read assay was applied to DNA of cultured CD4+ T cells. TCRdb re-analysed the PCR reads in MiXCR, keeping a single row per CDR3 protein. The table has 10,000 or so distinct CDR3 sequences, 60% to 70% seen once. Treatment denoted: roughly 11-day PBMC culture with coronavirus spike peptide pools or control peptides (ViraFEST assay). The J segment lost 4 bases and the V segment lost 7 bases, leaving 2 bases of the junction unmatched. This CDR3 is 13 amino acids long. Looked up from germline, CDR1 is MDHEN and CDR2 is SYDVKM. Findings and limits, study-wide: It was found that, in convalescent patients, 304 of 307 vaccine-specific clones were spike mono-reactive.

A note on this clonotype: What it binds is unknown.

The sequence was obtained from a human donor who had recovered from COVID-19. The sequenced material came from CD4+ T cells from blood, cultured in vitro. The V call is TRBV28, the J call TRBJ2-5, with 11 bases matching TRBD2. This CDR3 is CASKLAGAETQYF. The CDR3 nucleotides read TGTGCCAGCAAACTAGCGGGGGCAGAGACCCAGTACTTC.